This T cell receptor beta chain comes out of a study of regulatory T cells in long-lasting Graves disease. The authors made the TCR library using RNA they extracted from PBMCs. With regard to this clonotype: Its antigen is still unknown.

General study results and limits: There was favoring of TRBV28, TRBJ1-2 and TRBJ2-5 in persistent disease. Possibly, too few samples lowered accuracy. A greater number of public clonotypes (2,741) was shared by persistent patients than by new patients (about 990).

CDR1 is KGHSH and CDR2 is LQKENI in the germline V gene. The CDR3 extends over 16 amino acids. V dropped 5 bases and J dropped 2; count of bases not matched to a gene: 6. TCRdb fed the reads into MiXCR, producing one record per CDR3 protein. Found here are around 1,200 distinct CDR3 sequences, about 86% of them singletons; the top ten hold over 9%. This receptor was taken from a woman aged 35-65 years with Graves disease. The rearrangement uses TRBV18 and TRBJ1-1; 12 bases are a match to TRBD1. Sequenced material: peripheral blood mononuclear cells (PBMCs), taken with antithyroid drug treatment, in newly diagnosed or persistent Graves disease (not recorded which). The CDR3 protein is CASSSGTGGRNTEAFF. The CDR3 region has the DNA TGTGCCAGCTCATCCGGGACAGGGGGCCGAAACACTGAAGCTTTCTTT.